The rows below give T cell receptor beta chains drawn from one sample of a study of CD8 T cells in ankylosing spondylitis. Each CDR3 protein is one row after TCRdb ran MiXCR on the 5' RACE reads. The table lists about 66,000 distinct CDR3 sequences, approximately 6% of them singletons. The sample taken for sequencing was synovial fluid, either unsorted or a sorted T cell fraction (not recorded which). The receptors stem from a male donor with ankylosing spondylitis. The CDR3 runs from the conserved cysteine through the conserved F or W. Fields, in order: clone size, J gene, D gene, V gene, CDR3 DNA, CDR3 protein. A D gene is named only where the DNA matches it firmly. Clone sizes are given selectively: once, few, many, or a class where the clone is expanded.

.,TRBJ2-7,.,TRBV2,TGTGCCAGCCGTCCCATGCAGGGTAAGGCCTACGAGCAGTACTTC,CASRPMQGKAYEQYF
many,TRBJ2-2,TRBD1,TRBV12-3/TRBV12-4,TGTGCCAGCAGACCCTCCGGGACAGGGGTCTACACCGGGGAGCTGTTTTTT,CASRPSGTGVYTGELFF
many,TRBJ2-7,TRBD2,TRBV7-8,TGTGCCAGCAGCCCCGGGACTAGCGGAAAATTCCTCTCCTACGAGCAGTACTTC,CASSPGTSGKFLSYEQYF
many,TRBJ1-2,TRBD1,TRBV29-1,TGCAGCGTTCTAGGACAGGGGACTCGCTATGGCTACACCTTC,CSVLGQGTRYGYTF
.,TRBJ1-2,TRBD1,TRBV24-1,TGTGCCACCAGTGATCCGACAGGGATCTATGGCTACACCTTC,CATSDPTGIYGYTF
few,TRBJ2-1,TRBD2,TRBV27,TGTGCCAGCAGGTTAGCGGGAGGGCAGGCCAATGAGCAGTTCTTC,CASRLAGGQANEQFF
many,TRBJ1-4,TRBD1,TRBV28,TGTGCCAGCAGTATCCCGACAGGGTGGGAGGAAAAACTGTTTTTT,CASSIPTGWEEKLFF
few,TRBJ2-1,.,TRBV19,TGTGCCAGTATGAAAGGGTATGAGCAGTTCTTC,CASMKGYEQFF
few,TRBJ2-7,.,TRBV19,TGTGCCAGTAGTAGGAGGAACTCCTACGAGCAGTACTTC,CASSRRNSYEQYF
.,TRBJ2-7,TRBD2,TRBV27,TGTGCCAGCAGCCCCGGGACTAGGGCCGCGTACGAGCAGTACTTC,CASSPGTRAAYEQYF
.,TRBJ1-2,.,TRBV29-1,TGCAGCGTCTTCAGGGTACAGGGCTACACCTTC,CSVFRVQGYTF
.,TRBJ1-6,.,TRBV7-3,TGTGCCAGCAGCTTAAGGTCAGGGCCAAGTTCACCCCTCCACTTT,CASSLRSGPSSPLHF
many,TRBJ2-2,.,TRBV11-2,TGTGCCAGCAGCTTAATGGGCAGGGGGAACACCGGGGAGCTGTTTTTT,CASSLMGRGNTGELFF
many,TRBJ2-2,.,TRBV11-2,TGTGCCAGCAGCTTTTTAAGTCATACCGGGGAGCTGTTTTTT,CASSFLSHTGELFF
many,TRBJ1-5,.,TRBV20-1,TGCAGTGCTAGAGGGGCAGTGGCTCAGCCCCAGCATTTT,CSARGAVAQPQHF
many,TRBJ1-5,TRBD1,TRBV5-8,TGTGCCAGCAGCCCACGCCTAACAGGGGTTGGTCAGCCCCAGCATTTT,CASSPRLTGVGQPQHF
many,TRBJ2-2,TRBD1,TRBV6-1,TGTGCCAGCAAACAGGGGTCGGGCACCGGGGAGCTGTTTTTT,CASKQGSGTGELFF
many,TRBJ2-1,.,TRBV12-3/TRBV12-4,TGTGCCAGCAGTTTAGTGTGGGGAGACTCCTACAATGAGCAGTTCTTC,CASSLVWGDSYNEQFF